Shown below are 30 T cell receptor beta chains from a single sample sequenced in a study of siplizumab effects on memory and regulatory T cells. Sequencing used immunoSEQ multiplex PCR; TCRdb keeps in-frame clones, though not all of them. This sample yields 90,000 to 110,000 clones, of which just over 90% are seen a single time; 0.75% belongs to the top ten. Specimen: Tregs sorted from blood. All receptors derive from a human donor in good health.

J is TRBJ2-7 and V is TRBV5-4; D ambiguous. The CDR3 loop spans 12 amino acids. The germline gives CDR1 SGHNT, CDR2 YYREEE (reference sequence). V lost 3 bases to trimming and J lost 1 base, with 5 bases between them. CDR3 protein: CASSSGSYEQYF. Here the CDR3 DNA reads TGTGCCAGCAGCTCAGGTTCCTACGAGCAGTACTTC. Full variable domain (remainder filled in from reference TRBV5-4 and TRBJ2-7): ETGVTQSPTHLIKTRGQQVTLRCSSQSGHNTVSWYQQALGQGPQFIFQYYREEENGRGNFPPRFSGLQFPNYSSELNVNALELDDSALYLCASSSGSYEQYFGPGTRLTVT.

J is TRBJ1-5 and V is TRBV7-9; 10 nucleotides line up with TRBD1. Germline CDR1 reads SEHNR; CDR2 reads FQNEAQ (reference sequence). J gave up 3 bases and V 3 bases, and 5 bases lay outside the gene matches. The CDR3 has 16 residues. The CDR3 DNA reads TGTGCCAGCAGCTTTTACGGGACAGGGGTCAATCAGCCCCAGCATTTT. It specifies CASSFYGTGVNQPQHF.

CDR3 DNA: TGTGCCAGCAGCTCCTCAAAGGGTCTGAACACTGAAGCTTTCTTT. Translation: CASSSSKGLNTEAFF. J is TRBJ1-1 and V is TRBV11-2; D not certain. CDR3 size: 15 residues. CDR1 is SGHAT and CDR2 is FQNNGV in the germline V gene. The V end was cut by 4 bases, the J end by 0 bases, with 12 bases between.

The rearrangement links TRBV10-3 to TRBJ2-7; D call uncertain. V gave up 3 bases and J gave up 10 bases, with 13 bases separating them. CDR1 is ENHRY, CDR2 SYGVKD, per germline. The CDR3 spans 12 residues. The CDR3 sequence: CAISDSPGLQYF. The CDR3 coding sequence is TGTGCCATCAGTGATTCCCCGGGCCTTCAGTACTTC.

The chain recombines TRBV13 with TRBJ1-3; no clear D. Germline V gene sequence: CDR1 PRHDT, CDR2 FYEKMQ (reference sequence). This CDR3 is built from 16 residues. V was shortened by 1 base and J by 0 bases, with 10 bases between the two germline ends. CDR3 in amino acids: CASSLDVRLSGNTIYF. CDR3 nucleotide sequence: TGTGCCAGCAGCTTAGATGTGCGTCTCTCTGGAAACACCATATATTTT.

The chain couples TRBV7-3 to TRBJ2-1; D ambiguous. Trimming pared 2 bases from V and 1 base from J, leaving 9 bases between. CDR3 size: 15 residues. Germline CDR1 SGHTA, CDR2 FQGTGA. The CDR3, as DNA: TGTGCCAGCAGCTTAGTTTGGGTATCCTACAATGAGCAGTTCTTC. Amino acids: CASSLVWVSYNEQFF.

This chain joins TRBV19 and TRBJ2-2; 7 bases fit TRBD1. CDR3 length: 16 amino acids. The junction had 8 bases not matched to a gene; V was cut back by 5 bases and J by 2 bases. Germline V gene sequence: CDR1 LNHDA, CDR2 SQIVND (reference sequence). CDR3 loop: CASSQLTGANTGELFF. CDR3 bases: TGTGCCAGTAGTCAGCTAACAGGGGCCAACACCGGGGAGCTGTTTTTT.

This clone came up once. This rearrangement joins TRBV15 to TRBJ2-7, with 12 bases lining up with TRBD1. Trimming took 5 bases from V and 6 from J; bases not matched to a gene: 11. The germline CDR1 and CDR2 sequences are LNHNV and YYDKDF (reference sequence). The CDR3 has 16 residues. In DNA, the CDR3 is TGTGCCACCAGCGGGCCCCGGGGACAGGGGGCTGGCGAGCAGTACTTC. Its protein is CATSGPRGQGAGEQYF.

This clone rates as medium-sized (0.01 to 0.1%). The genes are TRBV5-1 and TRBJ2-7; 10 positions match TRBD2. The CDR3 contains 17 residues. Trimming cost V 3 bases and J 0 bases; bases outside gene matches: 9. Per the germline V gene, CDR1 is SGHRS and CDR2 is YFSETQ. This CDR3 is CASSYSGTSASSYEQYF. CDR3 nucleotides: TGCGCCAGCAGCTACAGCGGGACTAGCGCCAGCTCCTACGAGCAGTACTTC.

This clone was counted once. The gene calls are TRBV11-1 and TRBJ1-2; possibly TRBD1 for D (5 bases). The germline gives CDR1 SGHAT, CDR2 FQDESV (reference sequence). Trimming cost V 0 bases and J 5 bases, with 13 bases left between them. The CDR3 totals 15 residues. The DNA of the CDR3 is TGTGCCAGCAGCTTAGCTGGCAGGGCGAGATATGGCTACACCTTC. This sequence encodes CASSLAGRARYGYTF.

This clone showed up just once. This rearrangement joins TRBV6-5 to TRBJ1-1; 10 nucleotides agree with TRBD1. The CDR3 covers 14 residues. The J segment lost 7 bases and the V segment lost 4 bases, leaving 6 bases of the junction unmatched. The germline CDR1 and CDR2 sequences are MNHEY and SVGAGI. CDR3 residues: CASSWATGGIEAFF. DNA for the CDR3: TGTGCCAGCAGTTGGGCGACAGGGGGCATTGAAGCTTTCTTT.

J is TRBJ2-7 and V is TRBV6-5, with D maybe TRBD2 (5 bases). The CDR3 is 15 amino acids. V lost 4 bases and J lost 0, with 13 bases in between. The V gene's germline CDR1 is MNHEY and CDR2 SVGAGI. Here the CDR3 reads CASSSTLEGSYEQYF. CDR3 nucleotide sequence: TGTGCCAGCAGTTCCACCCTAGAGGGCTCCTACGAGCAGTACTTC.

The chain combines TRBV6-6 with TRBJ1-4, with D perhaps TRBD1 (6 bases). CDR3 length: 14 residues. Trimming took 3 bases from V and 5 from J, leaving 10 bases between them. Germline lookup yields CDR1 MNHNY and CDR2 SVGAGI (reference sequence). The CDR3 is CASSYTGNNEKLFF. CDR3 sequence (DNA): TGTGCCAGCAGTTATACAGGGAACAATGAAAAACTGTTTTTT.

This chain joins TRBV7-9 and TRBJ2-1; 9 bases align to TRBD2. V was clipped by 8 bases and J by 2 bases; unmatched bases: 4. Per the germline V gene, CDR1 is SEHNR and CDR2 is FQNEAQ (reference sequence). The CDR3 length is 14 residues. The CDR3 nucleotides read TGTGCCAGCCTGCGGGAGGGCCCCTACAATGAGCAGTTCTTC. This translates into CASLREGPYNEQFF.

The gene calls are TRBV10-3 and TRBJ1-1, with D unclear. The V end lost 3 bases, the J end lost 10 bases, and 15 bases lay between the germline ends. Germline V CDR1 and CDR2: ENHRY, SYGVKD. The CDR3 runs 13 residues. The CDR3: CAISDYPGSRAFF. DNA for the CDR3: TGTGCCATCAGTGATTACCCGGGATCGAGAGCTTTCTTT.

V usage is TRBV11-2 and J usage is TRBJ2-5; TRBD2 matches 9 bases. CDR3 length: 15 amino acids. The ends lost 5 bases at V and 5 bases at J; junction bases unmatched: 9. From germline, CDR1 is SGHAT and CDR2 FQNNGV. The CDR3, as DNA: TGTGCCAGCAGCCTTCAGCTAGCGGGGAGCGAGACCCAGTACTTC. It translates to CASSLQLAGSETQYF.

The V and J genes are TRBV28 and TRBJ2-5; D is ambiguous. The V gene lost 2 bases and the J gene lost 1 base, with 5 bases spanning the gap. Germline V lookup: CDR1 MDHEN, CDR2 SYDVKM. CDR3 length equals 13 residues. The CDR3 here is CASSLGGQETQYF. For the CDR3, the DNA is TGTGCCAGCAGTTTAGGTGGCCAAGAGACCCAGTACTTC.

This clone was seen a single time. This rearrangement joins TRBV5-4 to TRBJ2-7, with a weak D call TRBD2 (5 bases). V lost 2 bases and J 2 bases, leaving 14 bases between the germline ends. The germline V gene encodes CDR1 SGHNT and CDR2 YYREEE (reference sequence). This CDR3 has 15 amino acids. The CDR3 DNA reads TGTGCCAGCAGCTTTTGGAGGCTACCCCCCTACGAGCAGTACTTC. Amino acids: CASSFWRLPPYEQYF.

The V call is TRBV6-1, the J call TRBJ2-5; D call uncertain. V gave up 1 base and J gave up 7 bases, with 7 bases separating them. The germline gives CDR1 MNHNS, CDR2 SASEGT. CDR3 length equals 12 residues. For the CDR3, the DNA is TGTGCCAGCAGTGAAGTGATCGGGACCCAGTACTTC. This translates into CASSEVIGTQYF.

The CDR3 DNA reads as TGTGCCAGCAGTTTCCAAGTTAGCGGGAGGACCACAGATACGCAGTATTTT. This encodes CASSFQVSGRTTDTQYF. V is TRBV27 and J is TRBJ2-3, with 10 bases fitting TRBD2. The CDR3 sequence is 17 residues long. V was clipped by 3 bases and J by 2 bases; unmatched bases: 8. CDR1 is MNHEY and CDR2 is SMNVEV in the germline V gene (reference sequence).

The rearrangement uses TRBV18 and TRBJ1-4, with TRBD1 matching 8 bases. Per germline, CDR1 KGHSH and CDR2 LQKENI. The CDR3 runs to 16 residues. The ends lost 4 bases at V and 1 base at J; junction bases unmatched: 5. The CDR3 is CASSLQQGGTNEKLFF. CDR3 nucleotides: TGTGCCAGCTCACTTCAACAGGGGGGAACTAATGAAAAACTGTTTTTT.

CDR3 residues: CASSFGQYF. The DNA of the CDR3 is TGTGCCAGCAGCTTTGGGCAGTATTTT. J is TRBJ2-3 and V is TRBV12-1. TRBV12-1 is termed a pseudogene. This CDR3 contains 9 residues.

The J gene is TRBJ2-7, the V gene TRBV10-3; 8 bases are a match to TRBD2. V lost 2 bases to trimming and J lost 1 base; unmatched junction nucleotides: 4. Per the germline V gene, CDR1 is ENHRY and CDR2 is SYGVKD. This CDR3 contains 15 residues. This CDR3 is CAISEPAGASYEQYF. Here the CDR3 DNA reads TGTGCCATCAGTGAGCCAGCGGGAGCTTCCTACGAGCAGTACTTC.

This clone occurred once. This chain joins TRBV25-1 and TRBJ2-1; tentatively, D is TRBD1 (5 bases). Germline V gene data show CDR1 as MGHDK and CDR2 as SYGVNS. Trimming left V 7 bases short and J 7 bases short, with 23 bases between. There are 16 residues in the CDR3. The DNA of the CDR3 is TGTGCCAGCAAGGATACAGGAAGGGATCTATGGAATGAGCAGTTCTTC. As protein: CASKDTGRDLWNEQFF. Based on the CDR3 plus reference TRBV25-1 and TRBJ2-1, the full variable domain is EADIYQTPRYLVIGTGKKITLECSQTMGHDKMYWYQQDPGMELHLIHYSYGVNSTEKGDLSSESTVSRIRTEHFPLTLESARPSHTSQYLCASKDTGRDLWNEQFFGPGTRLTVL.

V gene TRBV7-9 combines with J gene TRBJ2-3; D is undetermined. With 1 base removed from V and 8 bases from J, the gap between germline ends came to 10 bases. The germline V gene has CDR1 SEHNR and CDR2 FQNEAQ (reference sequence). This CDR3 is built from 13 residues. For the CDR3, the DNA is TGTGCCAGCAGCTTAGGAGCCGTTGGTACGCAGTATTTT. It translates to CASSLGAVGTQYF.

This clone was observed a single time. The junction does not match germline at one end; this may be a read error. The DNA for the CDR3 is TGTGCCATCAGTGTATTAGCGGGAGGTCCGCGCTACGAGCAGTACTTC. Translated, it gives CAISVLAGGPRYEQYF. The V call is TRBV6-1, the J call TRBJ2-7; TRBD2 agrees at 10 bases. Germline V gene lookup returns CDR1 MNHNS and CDR2 SASEGT. This CDR3 has 16 amino acids.

The V gene is TRBV7-2, the J gene TRBJ1-1, with no clear D. Germline V gives CDR1 SGHTA, CDR2 FQGNSA. The length of the CDR3 is 16 residues. V gave up 1 base and J gave up 5 bases, with 17 bases separating them. For the CDR3, the DNA is TGTGCCAGCAGCTTAGGTTCTAACCAAAAGAGGACTGAAGCTTTCTTT. It yields the protein CASSLGSNQKRTEAFF.

This rearrangement joins TRBV11-2 to TRBJ2-1, with D uncertain. V lost 4 bases, J lost 0 bases, and 10 bases lay in between. CDR1 and CDR2 from the germline V gene are SGHAT and FQNNGV. The CDR3 is 15 amino acids. CDR3 sequence (DNA): TGTGCCAGCAGCTACCACGTAAGCTCCTACAATGAGCAGTTCTTC. Its protein product is CASSYHVSSYNEQFF.

The V and J genes are TRBV19 and TRBJ1-2; 8 nucleotides match TRBD1. The germline V gene has CDR1 LNHDA and CDR2 SQIVND (reference sequence). V lost 4 bases to trimming and J lost 8 bases; unmatched junction nucleotides: 9. This CDR3 has 14 amino acids. In DNA, the CDR3 is TGTGCCAGTAGTACACAGGGGGATTCCAACGGCTACACCTTC. As protein: CASSTQGDSNGYTF.

This clone showed up just once. The rearrangement links TRBV27 to TRBJ2-3; 7 bases agree with TRBD1. The length of the CDR3 is 15 residues. V was pared by 5 bases and J by 7 bases, with 12 bases of the junction left unmatched. Germline CDR1 and CDR2: MNHEY and SMNVEV (reference sequence). The CDR3 DNA follows: TGTGCCAGCAGTCCTTTGGACAGGTTTGGAAATACGCAGTATTTT. Amino acids: CASSPLDRFGNTQYF.